The source of this T cell receptor (beta chain) is a study of response to subunit inactivated influenza vaccine (dated by TCRdb to the late 2010s). Background on the whole study: To follow how T cells responded to a trivalent subunit inactivated influenza vaccine, the researchers relied on deep quantitative profiling of the T cell receptor repertoire.

Points the paper makes about the study in general: It was suggested by the authors that each seasonal influenza vaccination may recruit only a limited number of new T cells.

Libraries were prepared through RT-PCR. These reads were obtained on an Illumina HiSeq 2500. TCRdb reprocessing: public reads trimmed at Q25 with fastp, clones called with MiXCR, in-frame beta chains kept. Each entry merges the rows of one CDR3 protein and shows their most common DNA and genes. Here the sample has under 550,000 distinct CDR3 sequences; 6% to 9% occur a single time. The ten largest clones add up to 13% of the sample. As concerns this clonotype: Its target antigen remains unknown. Per-base quality was not reported, and no clone a single base away is much larger than it.

The source material was PBMCs from blood, sampled less than 25 months after vaccination. The receptor's source is a man aged 50-75 years who received an inactivated influenza vaccine. Donor details come from another sample of the same person, matched by shared clones.

The nucleotide sequence reads TGTGCCAGCGTGGGGGTTGGGAACACTGAAGCTTTCTTT. It is translated as CASVGVGNTEAFF. The rearranged chain carries TRBV12-3 or TRBV12-4 and TRBJ1-1; TRBD1 is possibly the D segment (5 matching bases). There are 13 amino acids in the CDR3, from cysteine to phenylalanine inclusive. Only the CDR3 region is kept as DNA, spanning 39 bases read in frame from base 1. Trimming takes 8 bases from V and 1 base from J, and the germline ends sit 11 bases apart.